These 21 T cell receptor beta chains were sequenced from one sample in a study of OX40 agonist ivuxolimab in advanced cancers. The assay was immunoSEQ multiplex PCR, and TCRdb's table has in-frame clones only and misses some. The table records about 7,200 clones, over 60% of them present only once. The material sequenced was CD4+ or CD8+ T cells sorted from blood, taken in a trial of the OX40 agonist ivuxolimab. Receptors were obtained from an adult with an advanced solid tumor such as melanoma, head and neck, liver or kidney cancer.

About this clone itself: This sample includes further DNA sequences coding for the same CDR3. V and J are TRBV6-5 and TRBJ1-2; D ambiguous. Germline assignment: CDR1 MNHEY and CDR2 SVGAGI. The CDR3 consists of 13 residues. Trimming cost V 6 bases and J 4 bases, with 12 bases left between them. DNA for the CDR3: TGTGCCAGCAGCTACGGCAGGCTCTATGGCTACACCTTC. It codes for CASSYGRLYGYTF.

This clone was observed a few times. J is TRBJ2-7 and V is TRBV9; 9 bases map to TRBD2. Per germline, CDR1 SGDLS and CDR2 YYNGEE. After removal of 3 bases from V and 6 bases from J, the junction contained 4 bases not matched to a gene. The CDR3 contains 13 residues. The CDR3 DNA follows: TGTGCCAGCAGCGCGGGACTAGCTGGCGAGCAGTACTTC. Residues: CASSAGLAGEQYF.

Concerning this clone: A read error is possible here, since a much larger clone lies one base away. Other DNA sequences of this sample code for an identical CDR3. The J gene is TRBJ1-2, the V gene TRBV6-5; no clear D gene. The V and J ends lost 2 bases and 4 bases respectively, with 8 bases between them. Germline lookup yields CDR1 MNHEY and CDR2 SVGAGI. The CDR3 runs 13 residues. CDR3 sequence reads: CASSYGRLYGYTF. Here the CDR3 DNA reads TGTGCCAGCAGTTACGGCAGGCTCTATGGCTACACCTTC.

The chain combines TRBV19 with TRBJ2-2; D is possibly TRBD2 (6 bases). Germline V lookup: CDR1 LNHDA, CDR2 SQIVND (reference sequence). The V and J ends lost 6 bases and 0 bases respectively, with 11 bases between them. This CDR3 has 15 residues. In nucleotides, the CDR3 is TGTGCCAGTAGGGGACTTTGGACGAACACCGGGGAGCTGTTTTTT. Encoded protein: CASRGLWTNTGELFF.

This clone was seen only once. The V gene is TRBV7-3, the J gene TRBJ2-1, with D possibly called TRBD1 or TRBD2 (6 bases each). The CDR3 runs to 15 residues. Deletions cut 5 bases from V and 3 bases from J, with 14 bases between. Germline CDR1 reads SGHTA; CDR2 reads FQGTGA. The CDR3 nucleotides read TGTGCCAGCAGCCCGGGGGACACTTTCTACAATGAGCAGTTCTTC. Translated: CASSPGDTFYNEQFF. The full variable domain, completed using reference TRBV7-3 and TRBJ2-1, is GAGVSQTPSNKVTEKGKYVELRCDPISGHTALYWYRQSLGQGPEFLIYFQGTGAADDSGLPNDRFFAVRPEGSVSTLKIQRTERGDSAVYLCASSPGDTFYNEQFFGPGTRLTVL.

V usage is TRBV27 and J usage is TRBJ2-7, with D perhaps TRBD1 or TRBD2 (5 bases each). V dropped 5 bases and J dropped 0 bases, with 11 bases sitting between them. Germline CDR1 is MNHEY and CDR2 is SMNVEV (reference sequence). CDR3 length: 14 amino acids. The CDR3 spells CASSLRDHSYEQYF. The CDR3 nucleotides are TGTGCCAGCAGTCTCCGGGACCACTCCTACGAGCAGTACTTC.

About this clone itself: Within the sample, other DNA sequences also encode this same CDR3. The chain carries TRBV7-9 and TRBJ2-2; no definite D call. Germline assignment: CDR1 SEHNR and CDR2 FQNEAQ (reference sequence). The CDR3 length is 13 residues. The germline V and J ends were trimmed by 2 bases and 5 bases, with 6 bases remaining between them. In DNA form, the CDR3 reads TGTGCCAGCAGCTTAAGTACGACCGGGGAGCTGTTTTTT. This codes for CASSLSTTGELFF.

This clone has more than one count but fewer than ten. The V gene is TRBV28, the J gene TRBJ2-3; maybe TRBD1 (8 bases). V lost 7 bases and J 5 bases, leaving 19 bases between the germline ends. The CDR3 is made up of 15 amino acids. The germline gives CDR1 MDHEN, CDR2 SYDVKM. The CDR3 sequence is CASTQGGSRRDTQYF. The CDR3 nucleotides are TGTGCCAGCACACAGGGGGGGTCCCGGAGAGATACGCAGTATTTT.

The chain carries TRBV9 and TRBJ1-2; 8 bases align to TRBD1. The CDR3 totals 14 residues. In germline, CDR1 is SGDLS, CDR2 YYNGEE. V lost 4 bases to trimming and J lost 2 bases; unmatched junction nucleotides: 4. The CDR3 here is CASSSTGDNYGYTF. For the CDR3, the DNA is TGTGCCAGCAGCTCGACAGGGGACAACTATGGCTACACCTTC.

The chain recombines TRBV7-2 with TRBJ2-7; 12 bases align to TRBD2. The CDR3 sequence is 15 residues long. With 4 bases clipped from V and 4 bases from J, the junction kept 5 bases outside the gene matches. The germline V gene encodes CDR1 SGHTA and CDR2 FQGNSA. This CDR3 reads CASSSSSGRGYEQYF. Here the CDR3 DNA reads TGTGCCAGCAGCTCCTCTAGCGGGAGGGGATACGAGCAGTACTTC.

The J gene is TRBJ1-1, the V gene TRBV27; tentatively, D is TRBD1 (5 bases). Trimming took 2 bases from V and 4 from J, leaving 11 bases between them. Germline CDR1 MNHEY, CDR2 SMNVEV (reference sequence). The CDR3 has 14 residues. CDR3 region: CASSLSGARTEAFF. The CDR3 region has the DNA TGTGCCAGCAGTTTAAGTGGGGCCCGCACTGAAGCTTTCTTT.

This clone was seen a single time. This chain joins TRBV6-4 and TRBJ2-1, with 9 bases identical to TRBD2. There are 14 residues in the CDR3. Germline CDR1 MRHNA, CDR2 SNTAGT. After removal of 3 bases from V and 6 bases from J, the junction contained 3 bases not matched to a gene. CDR3 amino acids: CASSDGGGANEQFF. The CDR3 DNA sequence: TGTGCCAGCAGTGATGGCGGGGGGGCCAATGAGCAGTTCTTC.

Note on this clone: Other DNA sequences of this sample code for an identical CDR3. This chain uses TRBV9 with TRBJ1-1, with D perhaps TRBD1 (6 bases). CDR3 length: 15 amino acids. The germline gives CDR1 SGDLS, CDR2 YYNGEE. Trimming shortened V by 3 bases and J by 1 base, and 13 bases separated the two germline ends. The CDR3: CASSAGGAWNTEAFF. Here the CDR3 DNA reads TGTGCCAGCAGCGCCGGGGGCGCATGGAACACTGAAGCTTTCTTT.

By share of the sample, this clone is medium-sized. The chain has TRBV5-1 and TRBJ1-4, with 9 bases that match TRBD1. The CDR3 has 18 amino acids. The V and J ends lost 8 bases and 0 bases, in that order; junction bases with no gene match: 14. CDR1 and CDR2 from the germline V gene are SGHRS and YFSETQ. As DNA, the CDR3 is TGCGCCAGTAGAGGGACAGGGAGGTCCCTTGCAACTAATGAAAAACTGTTTTTT. Amino acids: CASRGTGRSLATNEKLFF.

The CDR3 is CATSRVAFSGNTIYF. The CDR3 DNA follows: TGTGCCACCAGCAGAGTAGCGTTCTCTGGAAACACCATATATTTT. The chain has TRBV15 and TRBJ1-3; no reliable D call. Germline CDR1 is LNHNV and CDR2 is YYDKDF (reference sequence). Trimming removed 1 base from V and 0 bases from J, with 7 bases in between. The CDR3 totals 15 residues.

The chain recombines TRBV28 with TRBJ2-7; D uncertain. The germline V gene encodes CDR1 MDHEN and CDR2 SYDVKM. The length of the CDR3 is 14 residues. Trimming cost V 3 bases and J 0 bases, with 9 bases left between them. The DNA of the CDR3 is TGTGCCAGCAGTTTTCATCCAAGCTCCTACGAGCAGTACTTC. Amino acid sequence: CASSFHPSSYEQYF.

The V and J genes are TRBV7-2 and TRBJ2-3, with 7 nucleotides matching TRBD2. J lost 2 bases, V lost 1 base, and 6 bases had no gene match. Germline CDR1 reads SGHTA; CDR2 reads FQGNSA. The CDR3 sequence is 16 residues long. CDR3 nucleotide sequence: TGTGCCAGCAGCTTAGAGGTAGCGGGTCTCACAGATACGCAGTATTTT. Amino acid sequence: CASSLEVAGLTDTQYF.

The chain couples TRBV4-1 to TRBJ2-2; 7 bases fit TRBD1. The germline gives CDR1 MGHRA, CDR2 YSYEKL. The J segment lost 2 bases and the V segment lost 5 bases, leaving 5 bases of the junction unmatched. CDR3 length: 15 residues. The CDR3 sequence is CASSRRQGNTGELFF. CDR3 coding DNA: TGCGCCAGCAGCAGGCGACAGGGTAACACCGGGGAGCTGTTTTTT.

This sequence joins TRBV5-6 and TRBJ2-1; D remains ambiguous. The germline V and J ends were trimmed by 4 bases and 4 bases, with 6 bases remaining between them. This CDR3 has 12 amino acids. From germline, CDR1 is SGHDT and CDR2 YYEEEE. The CDR3 region has the DNA TGTGCCAGCAGCCTCAGATACAATGAGCAGTTCTTC. This gives the protein CASSLRYNEQFF.

The chain uses TRBV28 and TRBJ2-1; 12 bases line up with TRBD2. The CDR3 totals 17 residues. Germline V lookup: CDR1 MDHEN, CDR2 SYDVKM. The J segment lost 0 bases and the V segment lost 7 bases, leaving 7 bases of the junction unmatched. For the CDR3, the DNA is TGTGCCAGCATGAGACTAGCGGGAGAACTCTCCTACAATGAGCAGTTCTTC. Amino acid sequence: CASMRLAGELSYNEQFF.

This clone has just a few counts. In nucleotides, the CDR3 is TGTGCCAGCAGTGTCACAATCTCCTACGAGCAGTACTTC. This sequence encodes CASSVTISYEQYF. This chain links TRBV19 with TRBJ2-7; D gene unclear. The V end lost 9 bases, the J end lost 0 bases, and 12 bases lay between the germline ends. This CDR3 is 13 amino acids long. Germline CDR1 is LNHDA and CDR2 is SQIVND (reference sequence).